The entry below gives a single T cell receptor beta chain sequence along with its context. This clonotype was detected a few times. Its binding antigen is unknown. Base qualities are not at hand, and no much larger clone is one base apart. This sample stems from a study of regulatory T cells in long-lasting Graves disease (dated by TCRdb to the early 2020s). About the full investigation: Persistent Graves' disease was defined as antithyroid drug treatment for over 5 years with persistently positive TSH receptor autoantibodies. Patients with persistent Graves' disease were compared with patients with newly diagnosed Graves' disease using TCR sequencing and RNA sequencing of peripheral blood. The study was conducted in China and was registered as a clinical trial. A total of approximately 35 samples were covered by TCR sequencing, comprising 13 persistent and 20 newly diagnosed Graves' disease patients. On average, persistent Graves' disease patients in the clinical cohort had been on antithyroid drugs for around ten years. Broader findings and caveats from the paper: Persistent Graves' disease patients showed lower TCR Shannon entropy and fewer highly expanded clones than newly diagnosed patients, suggesting clonal expansion. A larger number of public clonotypes was shared among persistent patients (approximately 2,500) than among newly diagnosed patients (over 850). Sequencing and analysis were restricted to the TCR beta chain. The small sample size was acknowledged by the authors as a limitation that may reduce accuracy. The study examined only peripheral blood because the primary lesion, thyroid tissue, could not be accessed. TRBV28, TRBJ1-2 and TRBJ2-5 were preferentially used in persistent disease, while TRBV20-1 and TRBJ2-1 were favored in newly diagnosed disease.

From its cysteine to its phenylalanine, the CDR3 spans 13 amino acids. The retained sequence is limited to the CDR3, 39 bases, with the frame set at the first base. The germline ends are 8 bases apart after V is trimmed by 3 bases and J by 0 bases. Based on the germline V gene (reference sequence), the CDR1 and CDR2 sequences are GTSNPN and SVGIG. The library relied on multiplex PCR. Sequenced using an Illumina HiSeq 4000. TCR beta libraries were built with iRepertoire HTBI primers and Arm-PCR amplification of CDR3 regions. Before sequencing, the PCR products underwent gel purification. The original methods were these. A total of roughly 58 TRBV and 14 TRBJ segments were identified across samples and were used for gene usage analysis of CDR3 amino acid clonotypes. COPE and FqMerger were used to merge the filtered high-quality paired reads into contigs. BLAST was used to align contigs to IMGT TRBV, TRBD and TRBJ reference genes, with CDR3 defined following IMGT. Any clonotype with a frequency above 0.1% was classified as a highly expanded clone. Repertoire diversity was measured by Shannon entropy, and V-J evenness by the Gini coefficient. A clonotype found in more than one individual was treated as public. TCRdb reprocessing: public reads trimmed at Q25 with fastp, clones called with MiXCR, in-frame beta chains kept. Rows with one shared CDR3 protein collapse into an entry with the most common genes and DNA. Clone size and V and J calls follow TCRdb, not the original study. The sample table records some 470,000 distinct CDR3 sequences; approximately 21% of these occur just once. The leading ten clones occupy less than 9% of the sample.

In the paper's terms, the time point label means: persistent/refractory GD, antithyroid drugs over 5 years with positive TRAb. For both TCR sequencing and RNA sequencing, RNA was extracted from PBMCs in TRIzol. The diagnosis of Graves' disease followed American Thyroid Association guidelines. Patients for the study were recruited at an endocrinology department in Xi'an, China. Each patient gave around 9 milliliters of peripheral blood, collected in an EDTA anticoagulant tube. PBMCs were isolated by Ficoll Paque Plus density gradient separation without further T cell sorting. An Agilent 2100 Bioanalyzer and agarose gel were used to assess RNA quality, and a NanoDrop 2000 was used to measure RNA concentration.

The rearranged chain carries TRBV30 and TRBJ1-1, with the D gene uncertain. Sample: peripheral blood mononuclear cells (PBMCs), taken when the disease was refractory, from a patient treated with antithyroid drugs. The receptor's source is a female donor with Graves disease. This receptor has the CDR3 CAWSRSLNTEAFF. The DNA reads as follows: TGTGCCTGGAGCAGGAGTTTGAACACTGAAGCTTTCTTT.